The entry below gives a single T cell receptor beta chain sequence along with its context. The data are from a study of blood T cell repertoires in COVID-19. Study details: Samples came from the United States, Italy and Spain, spanning acute and convalescent COVID-19. Sources were T cells, B-cell-depleted T cells, or PBMCs; the material itself was cDNA or gDNA.

In the original workflow: Amplification with reference gene primers provided the estimates of nucleated cell counts. Here immunoSEQ multiplex PCR was the method, and the copy in TCRdb shows in-frame clones only, minus some. V and J calls and clone size are those listed in that table; D and trimming were worked out from the DNA. The sample lists under 80,000 clones; approximately 86% were seen once. The CDR3 runs 15 residues. Per germline, CDR1 MNHEY and CDR2 SMNVEV (reference sequence). With 5 bases clipped from V and 0 bases from J, the junction kept 4 bases outside the gene matches. Sequencing was performed on peripheral blood. The chain is built from TRBV27 and TRBJ2-3; 8 positions match TRBD2. The receptor was derived from a human donor in a cohort sampled during active COVID-19. The CDR3 loop reads CASSRERGSTDTQYF. DNA for the CDR3: TGTGCCAGCAGTCGAGAGCGGGGGAGCACAGATACGCAGTATTTT.